The rows below give T cell receptor beta chains drawn from one sample of a study of T cells in Graves' hyperthyroidism and ophthalmopathy. TCRdb re-derived calls from the multiplex PCR reads in MiXCR, one entry per CDR3 protein. The repertoire has hundreds of thousands of distinct CDR3 sequences, about 14% of them found once; the top ten carry 28%. The sequenced sample was blood. These receptors originate from a man aged 45 to 65 with Graves' ophthalmopathy. The CDR3 runs from the conserved cysteine through the conserved F or W. The order of the fields is J gene, V gene, D gene, clone size, CDR3 DNA, CDR3 protein. The D gene is left open where the match is weak. The size of a clone is reported for some rows only, either as once, few or many, or as a class for expanded clones.

>TRBJ1-1|TRBV5-4|NA|few
TGTGCCAGCAGCTTGTATGGGGGAAACACTGAAGCTTTCTTT
CASSLYGGNTEAFF
>TRBJ1-1|TRBV5-1|NA|many
TGCGCCAGCAGCCAGTACGTCCGGGCGGGGAGGACTGAAGCTTTCTTT
CASSQYVRAGRTEAFF
>TRBJ1-5|TRBV29-1|NA|many
TGCAGCGTTGATGGGGGGCCAAATCAGCCCCAGCATTTT
CSVDGGPNQPQHF
>TRBJ2-6|TRBV28|NA|many
TGTGCCAGCAATCCTCCCCCACGCTCTGGGGCCAACGTCCTGACTTTC
CASNPPPRSGANVLTF
>TRBJ1-2|TRBV10-1|NA|NA
TGCGCCAGCAGTGAGGCGAAGAACTATGGCTACACCTTC
CASSEAKNYGYTF
>TRBJ2-5|TRBV5-1|NA|many
TGCGCCAGCAGCCCCCCGCCGGTGGAGACCCAGTACTTC
CASSPPPVETQYF
>TRBJ2-2|TRBV6-1|NA|few
TGTGCCAGCAGCTTCGCCAGGGACCCAAATACCGGGGAGCTGTTTTTT
CASSFARDPNTGELFF
>TRBJ2-1|TRBV5-1|TRBD2|NA
TGCGCCAGCAGCTTGCGGCTGGCGGGAGGGCATGGGGAGCAGTTCTTC
CASSLRLAGGHGEQFF
>TRBJ2-3|TRBV28|TRBD2|many
TGTGCCAGCAGTTTCCCCTGGACTAGCGGGAGGGCCGGAGATACGCAGTATTTT
CASSFPWTSGRAGDTQYF
>TRBJ2-7|TRBV7-9|TRBD1|NA
TGTGCCAGCAGCTTAGGTGGGCCGGGACAGGGTTACGAGCAGTACTTC
CASSLGGPGQGYEQYF
>TRBJ2-2|TRBV3-1|TRBD1|few
TGTGCCAGCAGTTACGGGACAGCCGCGAACACCGGGGAGCTGTTTTTT
CASSYGTAANTGELFF
>TRBJ2-5|TRBV9|NA|few
TGTGCCAGCAGCGGAGCCTGGGGGGCAAGGGAGACCCAGTACTTC
CASSGAWGARETQYF
>TRBJ2-1|TRBV28|TRBD2|many
TGTGCCAGCACCCTTACCCGGGGGGACGGCATGGGCAATGAGCAGTTCTTC
CASTLTRGDGMGNEQFF
>TRBJ1-1|TRBV27|NA|NA
TGTGCCAGCATGAGGGAAGTCGGCACTGAAGCTTTCTTT
CASMREVGTEAFF
>TRBJ1-2|TRBV30|NA|NA
TGTGCCTGGAGTGTTTGTTCAGGAGTTTCCTATGGCTACACCTTC
CAWSVCSGVSYGYTF
>TRBJ1-2|TRBV2|TRBD1|many
TGTGCCAGCAGGGTCGACAGGGACTCGTATGGCTGCACCTTC
CASRVDRDSYGCTF
>TRBJ2-3|TRBV5-1|NA|few
TGCGCCAGCAGGGAGACCCCCGGCGCAGATACGCAGTATTTT
CASRETPGADTQYF
>TRBJ1-4|TRBV28|TRBD1|few
TGTGCCAGCGTTGGACAGGGGGTTAAGAAACTGTTTTTT
CASVGQGVKKLFF
>TRBJ2-1|TRBV3-1|NA|many
TGTGCCAGCAGGCGCTACAATGAGCAGTTCTTC
CASRRYNEQFF
>TRBJ1-2|TRBV9|NA|many
TGTGCCAGCAGCGTGGGGACGGGATCCGGCTACACCTTC
CASSVGTGSGYTF
>TRBJ2-5|TRBV5-4|TRBD1|NA
TGTGCCAGCAGCCCGAATGGAGAGGGGGCGGAGGAGACCCAGTACTTC
CASSPNGEGAEETQYF
>TRBJ2-2|TRBV3-1|NA|NA
TGTGCCAGCAGCCAAGAAAGCGGCTCGAACACCGGGGAGCTGTTTTTT
CASSQESGSNTGELFF
>TRBJ1-2|TRBV2|TRBD1|many
TGTGCCAGCAGTGAAAGAGGGACAGGGGACGGCTACACCTTC
CASSERGTGDGYTF
>TRBJ2-5|TRBV4-1|NA|NA
TGCGCCAGCAGCCAAGATTCATTCACAGGTTCCCAAGAGACCCAGTACTTC
CASSQDSFTGSQETQYF
>TRBJ2-7|TRBV5-1|TRBD2|many
TGCGCCAGCAGCTCGGGACTAGCGGTGGGCTACGAGCAGTACTTC
CASSSGLAVGYEQYF
>TRBJ1-2|TRBV10-2|TRBD1|few
TGCGCCAGCAGCCAAACCGGGACAGTCTATGGCTACACCTTC
CASSQTGTVYGYTF
>TRBJ2-7|TRBV19|TRBD1|NA
TGTGCCAGTAGTATCACCGGGACAGGCCTCTACGAGCAGTACTTC
CASSITGTGLYEQYF
>TRBJ2-5|TRBV12-3/TRBV12-4|NA|many
TGTGCCAGCAGTCCTAGGGTCGAGGCCCAGTACTTC
CASSPRVEAQYF
>TRBJ2-1|TRBV3-1|TRBD2|many
TGTGCCAGCAGCTTCAGACTAGCGGGGGTTTCCTCCTACAATGAGCAGTTCTTC
CASSFRLAGVSSYNEQFF
>TRBJ2-1|TRBV19|NA|once
TGTGCCAGTAGGAAAAGCGGGCCCGGGACCTACAATGAGCAGTTCTTC
CASRKSGPGTYNEQFF
>TRBJ2-1|TRBV7-3|TRBD2|many
TGTGCCAGCAGCTTACGGGGTAGCGGGAGAGCTTCTTACAATGAGCAGTTCTTC
CASSLRGSGRASYNEQFF
>TRBJ2-1|TRBV19|TRBD2|many
TGTGCCAGTAGCACCCGGGGGACTAGCGGGAGCAATGAGCAGTTCTTC
CASSTRGTSGSNEQFF
>TRBJ1-2|TRBV12-3/TRBV12-4|NA|many
TGTGCCAGCAGTTTAATGAATAACTATGGCTACACCTTC
CASSLMNNYGYTF
>TRBJ2-5|TRBV4-1|NA|few
TGCGCCAGCAGCCAAGAAGGGCCCGAGACCCAGTACTTC
CASSQEGPETQYF
>TRBJ1-1|TRBV6-1|NA|NA
TGTGCCAGCAGCCCAAGATTAGGCACTGAAGCTTTCTTT
CASSPRLGTEAFF
>TRBJ1-2|TRBV10-3|TRBD1|NA
TGTGCCATCAGTCCCGGGACAGGGTTTAGTGGAGGCGGCTACACCTTC
CAISPGTGFSGGGYTF
>TRBJ2-5|TRBV12-3/TRBV12-4|TRBD1|many
TGTGCCAGCAGTATGACAGGGCAAGAGACCCAGTACTTC
CASSMTGQETQYF
>TRBJ2-3|TRBV5-1|TRBD2|many
TGCGCCAGCAGCGTGGCGGGAGAGGGCCCAGATACGCAGTATTTT
CASSVAGEGPDTQYF
>TRBJ2-3|TRBV5-5|NA|many
TGTGCCAGCATGAAAGCGGCCCTTAGCACAGATACGCAGTATTTT
CASMKAALSTDTQYF
>TRBJ2-7|TRBV20-1|NA|NA
TGCAGTGCTAGAGACCCCCAGCGCAACTCCTACGAGCAGTACTTC
CSARDPQRNSYEQYF
>TRBJ2-3|TRBV3-1|NA|many
TGTGCCAGCAGCCAAGATCCCCGGGCGACAGATACGCAGTATTTT
CASSQDPRATDTQYF
>TRBJ2-1|TRBV7-8|NA|NA
TGTGCCAGCAGCTTGGCGGGGACTTTAGAGCAGTTCTTC
CASSLAGTLEQFF
>TRBJ2-5|TRBV7-9|NA|NA
TGTGCCAGCAGCTTCGACGGGAGCCCCGGCGAGACCCAGTACTTC
CASSFDGSPGETQYF
>TRBJ1-1|TRBV20-1|NA|NA
TGCAGTGCTAGGGAGGATGTGGCTGAAGCTTTCTTT
CSAREDVAEAFF
>TRBJ2-2|TRBV12-3/TRBV12-4|TRBD1|NA
TGTGCCAGCAGTGTGGACAGGGGCAGCACCGGGGAGCTGTTTTTT
CASSVDRGSTGELFF
>TRBJ2-1|TRBV19|TRBD2|many
TGTGCCAGTAGTACCGGGACTAGCGGCACCTACAATGAGCAGTTCTTC
CASSTGTSGTYNEQFF
>TRBJ2-2|TRBV29-1|NA|NA
TGCAGCGTTTCCTTTAAATCCGGCTCCGGGGAGCTGTTTTTT
CSVSFKSGSGELFF
>TRBJ2-1|TRBV2|NA|many
TGTGCCAGCAGTGATGACAGGAGCGGCGATGAGCAGTTCTTC
CASSDDRSGDEQFF
>TRBJ2-7|TRBV20-1|TRBD2|many
TGCAGTGCTTTAAGACTAGCGGGAGCTGGTGAGCAGTACTTC
CSALRLAGAGEQYF
>TRBJ2-7|TRBV9|NA|NA
TGTGCCAGCAGCGTAGACGGGGGGCGGCACGAGCAGTACTTC
CASSVDGGRHEQYF
>TRBJ2-3|TRBV20-1|TRBD2|NA
TGCAGTGCTAAAAGACTAGCGGGAGGGCCGATTAAAGATACGCAGTATTTT
CSAKRLAGGPIKDTQYF
>TRBJ1-1|TRBV27|TRBD1|many
TGTGCCAGCCAAACAGGGGTGGGCACTGAAGCTTTCTTT
CASQTGVGTEAFF
>TRBJ2-1|TRBV9|TRBD2|many
TGTGCCAGCACTGAGCGGGAGGGGTCCTACAATGAGCAGTTCTTC
CASTEREGSYNEQFF
>TRBJ2-4|TRBV5-5|NA|few
TGTGCCAGCAGCTTATCCCAGGGGGGCTTAGCCAAAAACATTCAGTACTTC
CASSLSQGGLAKNIQYF
>TRBJ1-4|TRBV5-1|NA|NA
TGCGCCAGCAGCTTGGTTGGGCAGGGAGCAACTAATGAAAAACTGTTTTTT
CASSLVGQGATNEKLFF
>TRBJ2-7|TRBV7-2|NA|many
TGTGCCAGCAGCTTAGATGCGGGCGCCTACGAGCAGTACTTC
CASSLDAGAYEQYF
>TRBJ2-7|TRBV6-5|TRBD2|few
TGTGCCAGCAGTTACTCGGGCGCTAGCGGGAGGGCCGGCGAGCAGTACTTC
CASSYSGASGRAGEQYF
>TRBJ2-3|TRBV9|NA|NA
TGTGCCAGCAGCCCGACCCCGACAGGTCACACAGATACGCAGTATTTT
CASSPTPTGHTDTQYF
>TRBJ2-3|TRBV7-8|TRBD2|NA
TGTGCCAGCAGCTTGGCCCCGGGACTAGCGGGAGGGCTCCCTGATACGCAGTATTTT
CASSLAPGLAGGLPDTQYF